This T cell receptor (beta chain) is drawn from a study of T cells in tumors after PD-1 blockade. The CDR3 covers 19 residues. V gave up 5 bases and J gave up 1 base; unmatched junction bases: 8. CDR1 and CDR2 from the germline V gene are SGHAT and FQNNGV. Time point specified: second of two post-therapy site-matched biopsies about two months apart. The table came from immunoSEQ multiplex PCR; TCRdb's copy has only in-frame clones and leaves some out. The sample contains 8,500 or so clones, 62% of which appear only once. V usage is TRBV11-2 and J usage is TRBJ2-2, with 15 bases identical to TRBD2. The TCR was taken from a human donor with basal cell carcinoma. The sample was tumor tissue, taken after anti-PD-1 treatment. CDR3 sequence: CASSRDGTSGGMNTGELFF. CDR3 nucleotides: TGTGCCAGCAGCCGAGACGGGACTAGCGGGGGGATGAACACCGGGGAGCTGTTTTTT.